These 19 T cell receptor beta chains originate from one sample sequenced in a study of Graves' ophthalmopathy and Graves' hyperthyroidism. Using RNA transcripts, the TCR beta CDR3 regions were amplified. A first-round RT-PCR used HTBI primers, followed by a second-round multiplex PCR. TCRdb fed the multiplex PCR reads into MiXCR, producing one record per CDR3 protein. The sample includes approximately 700,000 distinct CDR3 sequences, around 40% of them seen just once. Sequenced: peripheral blood. All receptors come from an adult man with Graves' ophthalmopathy.

The table lists this clonotype with many counts. The rearrangement uses TRBV12-3 or TRBV12-4 and TRBJ1-2; D might be TRBD1 (6 bases). V was clipped by 3 bases and J by 4 bases, with 12 bases between them. This CDR3 comprises 14 residues. CDR3 amino acids: CASSLRGAAYGYTF. CDR3 nucleotides: TGTGCCAGCAGTTTGCGGGGGGCGGCCTATGGCTACACCTTC.

J is TRBJ2-7 and V is TRBV10-3, with no clear D. Judging by the DNA end, TRBJ2-5 fits better; the J call may be wrong. The length of the CDR3 is 11 residues. Per the germline V gene, CDR1 is ENHRY and CDR2 is SYGVKD. CDR3 region: CAISYVETQYF. For the CDR3, the DNA is TGTGCCATCAGTTACGTAGAGACCCAGTACTTC.

This chain connects TRBV29-1 to TRBJ1-1; TRBD1 matches 8 bases. The CDR3 has 15 amino acids. Germline lookup yields CDR1 SQVTM and CDR2 ANQGSEA. V was clipped by 6 bases and J by 4 bases; unmatched bases: 13. The CDR3 region has the DNA TGCAGCGTCGATTGGACAGGGAAGGGAGGCACTGAAGCTTTCTTT. Its protein product is CSVDWTGKGGTEAFF.

V usage is TRBV20-1 and J usage is TRBJ2-7, with TRBD2 matching 7 bases. V was clipped by 0 bases and J by 0 bases; unmatched bases: 2. CDR1 and CDR2 (germline): DFQATT, SNEGSKA (reference sequence). The CDR3 extends over 14 amino acids. CDR3 nucleotides: TGCAGTGCTAGAGAGACTAGCTTCTCCTACGAGCAGTACTTC. This encodes CSARETSFSYEQYF.

The chain is built from TRBV7-9 and TRBJ2-7; D may match TRBD1 or TRBD2 (5 bases each). The CDR3 runs to 13 residues. Germline-derived CDR1 and CDR2 are SEHNR and FQNEAQ (reference sequence). V was cut by 4 bases and J by 5 bases, with 12 bases left in between. Here the CDR3 DNA reads TGTGCCAGCAGCTCTCCACTGGGGGACGAGCAGTACTTC. Its protein is CASSSPLGDEQYF.

Of note for this clonotype: This may arise from a read error, as a much more abundant clone is one base away. This chain connects TRBV11-1 to TRBJ1-2; no clear D gene. Germline lookup yields CDR1 SGHAT and CDR2 FQDESV (reference sequence). The CDR3 extends over 12 amino acids. V lost 3 bases and J 6 bases, leaving 8 bases between the germline ends. The CDR3 sequence: CASSLGFHGYTF. The CDR3 DNA reads TGTGCCAGCAGCTTGGGGTTCCATGGCTACACCTTC.

The table lists this clonotype with a few counts. CDR3 sequence reads: CSALGRANTEAFF. CDR3 DNA sequence: TGCAGTGCTTTGGGGAGGGCGAACACTGAAGCTTTCTTT. The rearrangement links TRBV20-1 to TRBJ1-1; D remains ambiguous. The CDR3 is 13 residues long. Trimming took off 5 bases at V and 1 base at J, with 11 bases between the two ends. Germline V lookup: CDR1 DFQATT, CDR2 SNEGSKA (reference sequence).

This clonotype was detected a few times. V is TRBV7-3 and J is TRBJ2-5, with D perhaps TRBD2 (5 bases). This CDR3 is built from 14 residues. With 5 bases removed from V and 3 bases from J, the gap between germline ends came to 13 bases. Germline values: CDR1 SGHTA, CDR2 FQGTGA. CDR3 DNA: TGTGCCAGCAGCCAGAGGGCGCAGAAAGAGACCCAGTACTTC. Translation: CASSQRAQKETQYF.

There are many counts of this clonotype. This chain links TRBV19 with TRBJ2-5; D unresolved. CDR1 is LNHDA, CDR2 SQIVND, per germline (reference sequence). The ends were cut back, 1 base at V and 4 bases at J, with 7 bases in the middle. This CDR3 is 13 amino acids long. The CDR3 loop reads CASSIVPGETQYF. In DNA, the CDR3 is TGTGCCAGTAGTATAGTCCCAGGAGAGACCCAGTACTTC.

V usage is TRBV20-1 and J usage is TRBJ2-7; maybe TRBD2 (6 bases). This CDR3 contains 14 residues. Deletions cut 0 bases from V and 7 bases from J, with 16 bases between. Germline-derived CDR1 and CDR2 are DFQATT and SNEGSKA (reference sequence). DNA of the CDR3: TGCAGTGCTAGAGATCTTCGGGGGAGTGGGGAGCAGTACTTC. Translated, it gives CSARDLRGSGEQYF.

A few counts support this clonotype. The V and J genes are TRBV9 and TRBJ1-1; tentative D call: TRBD1 (5 bases). The CDR3 sequence is 15 residues long. Trimming stripped 4 bases from V and 6 bases from J, with 19 bases between. The germline V gene encodes CDR1 SGDLS and CDR2 YYNGEE. The CDR3 sequence is CASSQDWAGTAEAFF. DNA of the CDR3: TGTGCCAGCAGCCAAGATTGGGCGGGGACGGCTGAAGCTTTCTTT. The entire variable domain, with the rest obtained from reference TRBV9 and TRBJ1-1, is as follows: DSGVTQTPKHLITATGQRVTLRCSPRSGDLSVYWYQQSLDQGLQFLIQYYNGEERAKGNILERFSAQQFPDLHSELNLSSLELGDSALYFCASSQDWAGTAEAFFGQGTRLTVV.

This clonotype has only a few counts. The rearrangement uses TRBV20-1 and TRBJ2-5; 14 nucleotides agree with TRBD2. After removal of 5 bases from V and 2 bases from J, the junction contained 13 bases not matched to a gene. From germline, CDR1 is DFQATT and CDR2 SNEGSKA (reference sequence). The CDR3 spans 18 residues. The CDR3 DNA reads as TGCAGTGCTGGCCGATCGGGACTAGCGGGAGTGTTACAAGAGACCCAGTACTTC. Its protein product is CSAGRSGLAGVLQETQYF.

In this sample, this clonotype turned up a few times. This sequence joins TRBV2 and TRBJ2-5; no firm D call. V lost 2 bases and J 3 bases, leaving 10 bases between the germline ends. Germline CDR1 SNHLY, CDR2 FYNNEI. The CDR3 has 14 amino acids. The CDR3 protein is CASSESENKETQYF. DNA for the CDR3: TGTGCCAGCAGTGAAAGTGAAAATAAAGAGACCCAGTACTTC.

This clonotype has at least ten counts. The chain has TRBV9 and TRBJ1-2, with unresolved D. Germline CDR1 is SGDLS and CDR2 is YYNGEE. The germline V and J ends were trimmed by 5 bases and 12 bases, with 5 bases remaining between them. This CDR3 has 8 residues. CDR3 sequence (DNA): TGTGCCAGCAGTAATAACACCTTC. Protein: CASSNNTF.

This clonotype occurred many times. J is TRBJ2-7 and V is TRBV29-1; TRBD2 matches at 9 bases. The CDR3 length is 13 residues. V gave up 3 bases and J gave up 4 bases; unmatched junction bases: 4. Germline-derived CDR1 and CDR2 are SQVTM and ANQGSEA. The CDR3 region is CSVDAGGGYEQYF. In DNA, the CDR3 is TGCAGCGTTGATGCGGGAGGGGGGTACGAGCAGTACTTC.

The gene calls are TRBV5-1 and TRBJ2-5, with 8 bases identical to TRBD2. V shed 7 bases, J shed 5 bases, and the junction held 13 bases outside the gene matches. The CDR3 runs to 15 residues. The germline V gene encodes CDR1 SGHRS and CDR2 YFSETQ. CDR3 nucleotide sequence: TGCGCCAGCGCTACCGCCCTAGCGGGTCAGGAGACCCAGTACTTC. Translation: CASATALAGQETQYF.

In its sample, this clonotype was seen many times. The chain links TRBV9 to TRBJ1-2; TRBD1 might be the D (6 bases). This CDR3 has 14 residues. The V gene's germline CDR1 is SGDLS and CDR2 YYNGEE. V was trimmed by 5 bases and J by 4 bases, leaving 15 bases between them. The CDR3: CASRSGGHGYGYTF. The DNA for the CDR3 is TGTGCCAGCAGAAGCGGGGGGCACGGCTATGGCTACACCTTC.

The chain recombines TRBV20-1 with TRBJ2-5; D is perhaps TRBD1 or TRBD2 (5 bases each). Trimming pared 5 bases from V and 3 bases from J, leaving 13 bases between. Germline assignment: CDR1 DFQATT and CDR2 SNEGSKA (reference sequence). The CDR3 length is 13 residues. The CDR3, as DNA: TGCAGTGCTCGCCGGGGCAGGGAAGAGACCCAGTACTTC. This gives the protein CSARRGREETQYF.

The chain uses TRBV2 and TRBJ2-3; D is unresolved. V lost 4 bases and J lost 2, with 10 bases in between. CDR3 length equals 14 residues. CDR1 is SNHLY, CDR2 FYNNEI, per germline. The CDR3 loop reads CASSANTYTDTQYF. The CDR3, as DNA: TGTGCCAGCAGTGCGAACACCTACACAGATACGCAGTATTTT.